The 27 T cell receptor beta chains given below trace back to one sample, sequenced in a study of T cell repertoires in cytomegalovirus infection. TCRdb redid the calling of the reads with MiXCR, one entry per CDR3 protein. The table shows tens of thousands of distinct CDR3 sequences, with about 4% occurring only once. The material sequenced was PBMCs. The source of these receptors is a human donor in good health (CMV status not recorded). Some clones in this sample may be carry-over from other donors' samples.

This clonotype appeared many times. The chain is built from TRBV7-6 and TRBJ1-2, with D maybe TRBD1 (5 bases). The CDR3 sequence is 13 residues long. CDR1 is SGHVS and CDR2 is FNYEAQ in the germline V gene. V was trimmed by 4 bases and J by 3 bases, leaving 9 bases between them. CDR3 residues: CASSSAGHYGYTF. DNA for the CDR3: TGTGCCAGCAGCTCGGCGGGGCACTATGGCTACACCTTC.

This clonotype came up many times. J is TRBJ2-7 and V is TRBV7-2, with D possibly matching TRBD2 (6 bases). Per germline, CDR1 SGHTA and CDR2 FQGNSA. The CDR3 sequence is 13 residues long. Deletions cut 5 bases from V and 4 bases from J, with 12 bases between. This CDR3 is CASSPHGGYEQYF. CDR3 coding DNA: TGTGCCAGCAGCCCCCACGGAGGGTACGAGCAGTACTTC.

This clonotype was counted between two and nine times. The chain recombines TRBV7-2 with TRBJ2-7, with 8 nucleotides matching TRBD2. The CDR3 loop spans 15 amino acids. The germline gives CDR1 SGHTA, CDR2 FQGNSA. V lost 3 bases, J lost 2 bases, and 6 bases stayed unmatched. The CDR3, as DNA: TGTGCCAGCAGCTTGAGTGCGGGGGGTCCCTACGAGCAGTACTTC. It codes for CASSLSAGGPYEQYF.

This clonotype was seen many times. J is TRBJ1-1 and V is TRBV7-2, with 11 bases matching TRBD1. V shed 5 bases and J 6 bases; nucleotides not matched to a gene: 8. CDR1 is SGHTA, CDR2 FQGNSA, per germline. This CDR3 is built from 15 residues. CDR3 residues: CASSIWDRGDSEAFF. DNA of the CDR3: TGTGCCAGCAGCATTTGGGACAGGGGGGACTCTGAAGCTTTCTTT.

The table lists this clonotype with many counts. The gene calls are TRBV7-3 and TRBJ2-3; TRBD2 matches at 11 bases. V dropped 2 bases and J dropped 7; count of bases not matched to a gene: 5. Per germline, CDR1 SGHTA and CDR2 FQGTGA. CDR3 size: 15 residues. CDR3 sequence: CASSLFGTSGYTQYF. In DNA, the CDR3 is TGTGCCAGCAGCTTATTCGGGACTAGCGGATATACGCAGTATTTT. The whole variable domain, remainder taken from reference TRBV7-3 and TRBJ2-3, is GAGVSQTPSNKVTEKGKYVELRCDPISGHTALYWYRQSLGQGPEFLIYFQGTGAADDSGLPNDRFFAVRPEGSVSTLKIQRTERGDSAVYLCASSLFGTSGYTQYFGPGTRLTVL.

The chain employs TRBV6-2 or TRBV6-3 and TRBJ2-3, with TRBD2 identical over 9 bases. CDR1 MNHEY and CDR2 SVGEGT come from the germline V gene. The CDR3 has 19 residues. V was clipped by 2 bases and J by 0 bases; unmatched bases: 12. CDR3 region: CASSYDVRGRGSSTDTQYF. For the CDR3, the DNA is TGTGCCAGCAGTTACGATGTGCGCGGGAGGGGATCCAGCACAGATACGCAGTATTTT.

The chain is built from TRBV20-1 and TRBJ2-7; TRBD2 aligns across 10 bases. The length of the CDR3 is 14 residues. V was clipped by 3 bases and J by 2 bases; unmatched bases: 4. The germline CDR1 and CDR2 sequences are DFQATT and SNEGSKA (reference sequence). The CDR3 nucleotides read TGCAGTGCTAGTCTTAGCGGGAGGCCCTACGAGCAGTACTTC. Protein sequence: CSASLSGRPYEQYF.

This clonotype showed up many times. The chain links TRBV7-2 to TRBJ2-3; D gene ambiguous. The V gene's germline CDR1 is SGHTA and CDR2 FQGNSA. Trimming left V 5 bases short and J 0 bases short, with 12 bases between. CDR3 length: 15 residues. The CDR3, as DNA: TGTGCCAGCAGCCCCCGCACTTATAGCACAGATACGCAGTATTTT. The encoded protein is CASSPRTYSTDTQYF.

This clonotype was seen at least ten times. The chain recombines TRBV7-2 with TRBJ2-7; 11 bases align to TRBD1. CDR3 length equals 15 residues. Germline lookup yields CDR1 SGHTA and CDR2 FQGNSA. Trimming at V came to 1 base and at J to 3 bases, leaving 2 bases not matched to a gene. The CDR3 nucleotides are TGTGCCAGCAGCTTAGGGGGACAGGGGGTCTACGAGCAGTACTTC. Protein product: CASSLGGQGVYEQYF.

The table lists this clonotype with many counts. The chain has TRBV7-2 and TRBJ2-1; 10 nucleotides agree with TRBD2. Germline assignment: CDR1 SGHTA and CDR2 FQGNSA. The V segment lost 2 bases and the J segment 9 bases; nucleotides outside the gene matches: 7. This CDR3 has 15 residues. CDR3 DNA: TGTGCCAGCAGCTTAAGTACCGCTAGCGGGGGTGAGCAGTTCTTC. Amino acid sequence: CASSLSTASGGEQFF. Full variable domain (rest looked up from reference TRBV7-2 and TRBJ2-1): GAGVSQSPSNKVTEKGKDVELRCDPISGHTALYWYRQSLGQGLEFLIYFQGNSAPDKSGLPSDRFSAERTGGSVSTLTIQRTQQEDSAVYLCASSLSTASGGEQFFGPGTRLTVL.

This clonotype was recorded at least ten times. The chain combines TRBV6-1 with TRBJ2-1; 7 nucleotides agree with TRBD1. V gave up 7 bases and J gave up 7 bases; unmatched junction bases: 10. In germline, CDR1 is MNHNS, CDR2 SASEGT. The CDR3 runs to 14 residues. CDR3 protein: CASTMTGRGNEQFF. The DNA of the CDR3 is TGTGCCAGCACCATGACAGGGAGAGGGAATGAGCAGTTCTTC.

This clonotype was observed a few times. The chain uses TRBV28 and TRBJ2-3, with 11 bases that match TRBD2. V shed 5 bases and J 3 bases; nucleotides not matched to a gene: 4. The germline CDR1 and CDR2 sequences are MDHEN and SYDVKM. This CDR3 has 15 residues. The CDR3 DNA follows: TGTGCCAGCAGTCGACTAGCGGGGATAACAGATACGCAGTATTTT. Translating gives CASSRLAGITDTQYF.

This clonotype has at least ten counts. The chain uses TRBV7-2 and TRBJ1-6; D is undetermined. Germline lookup yields CDR1 SGHTA and CDR2 FQGNSA. V shed 3 bases and J shed 7 bases, with 4 bases lying between them. The CDR3 is made up of 12 amino acids. The CDR3 sequence: CASSFRNSPLHF. As DNA, the CDR3 is TGTGCCAGCAGCTTCAGGAATTCACCCCTCCACTTT.

This clonotype has at least ten counts. This chain joins TRBV19 and TRBJ2-1; possible D gene TRBD2, 7 bases. CDR1 LNHDA and CDR2 SQIVND come from the germline V gene (reference sequence). V was trimmed by 7 bases and J by 10 bases, leaving 17 bases between them. The CDR3 runs to 13 residues. This CDR3 is CASTSVGGGEQFF. In DNA form, the CDR3 reads TGTGCCAGTACAAGCGTAGGGGGAGGGGAGCAGTTCTTC.

The sample holds many counts of this clonotype. This chain uses TRBV11-2 with TRBJ2-7; D remains unclear. V lost 5 bases to trimming and J lost 2 bases, with 13 bases between them. Germline CDR1 reads SGHAT; CDR2 reads FQNNGV. The CDR3 consists of 14 residues. The CDR3 reads CASSLWTLTYEQYF. In nucleotides, the CDR3 is TGTGCCAGCAGCCTGTGGACGCTTACCTACGAGCAGTACTTC.

There are many counts of this clonotype. CDR3 DNA: TGTGCCAGCAGTATCACAGGGGCGGGTCAGCCCCAGCATTTT. It is translated as CASSITGAGQPQHF. The chain couples TRBV28 to TRBJ1-5, with 7 bases matching TRBD1. This CDR3 spans 14 amino acids. Germline V gene lookup returns CDR1 MDHEN and CDR2 SYDVKM. V lost 5 bases and J lost 6; bases outside the gene matches: 7.

This clonotype was found many times. The chain is built from TRBV7-2 and TRBJ2-7, with 9 bases that match TRBD2. Looked up from germline, CDR1 is SGHTA and CDR2 is FQGNSA. The CDR3 is 14 amino acids. The ends lost 5 bases at V and 3 bases at J; junction bases unmatched: 5. The CDR3 DNA is TGTGCCAGCAGCCCCGGGACTAGCAGCTACGAGCAGTACTTC. It is translated as CASSPGTSSYEQYF.

This clonotype has ten or more counts. The chain combines TRBV11-2 with TRBJ2-7; 8 bases align to TRBD2. Germline CDR1 SGHAT, CDR2 FQNNGV. J lost 6 bases, V lost 3 bases, and 4 bases had no gene match. This CDR3 comprises 13 residues. The CDR3 DNA reads TGTGCCAGCAGCTTTACCGGGACTAGCGAGCAGTACTTC. This translates into CASSFTGTSEQYF. Supplemented by reference TRBV11-2 and TRBJ2-7, the full variable domain reads EAGVAQSPRYKIIEKRQSVAFWCNPISGHATLYWYQQILGQGPKLLIQFQNNGVVDDSQLPKDRFSAERLKGVDSTLKIQPAKLEDSAVYLCASSFTGTSEQYFGPGTRLTVT.

This clonotype was counted many times. J is TRBJ1-3 and V is TRBV7-2; 9 bases fit TRBD1. J gave up 0 bases and V 7 bases, and 16 bases lay outside the gene matches. Germline loops: CDR1 SGHTA, CDR2 FQGNSA. The CDR3 loop spans 19 amino acids. CDR3 in DNA: TGTGCCAGCACCCGGACAGGGGACGTAAAATCCCCCTCTGGAAACACCATATATTTT. Translated: CASTRTGDVKSPSGNTIYF. Filled out from reference TRBV7-2 and TRBJ1-3, the complete variable domain reads GAGVSQSPSNKVTEKGKDVELRCDPISGHTALYWYRQSLGQGLEFLIYFQGNSAPDKSGLPSDRFSAERTGGSVSTLTIQRTQQEDSAVYLCASTRTGDVKSPSGNTIYFGEGSWLTVV.

This clonotype has ten or more counts. The CDR3 reads CASRSGGLPYEQYF. CDR3 bases: TGTGCCAGCAGGAGCGGTGGGCTACCCTACGAGCAGTACTTC. V usage is TRBV7-2 and J usage is TRBJ2-7; D may be TRBD2 (5 bases). Germline CDR1 and CDR2: SGHTA and FQGNSA. V lost 6 bases to trimming and J lost 2 bases, with 14 bases between them. The CDR3 is made up of 14 amino acids.

This clonotype has ten or more counts. CDR3 in DNA: TGTGCCAGCAGCAAATGGACTAGCGGGGTTGCGTCCTACAATGAGCAGTTCTTC. This sequence encodes CASSKWTSGVASYNEQFF. The chain joins TRBV7-2 to TRBJ2-1; 12 bases match TRBD2. CDR1 SGHTA and CDR2 FQGNSA come from the germline V gene. The junction had 9 bases not matched to a gene; V was cut back by 5 bases and J by 1 base. The CDR3 length is 18 residues.

This clonotype was observed at least ten times. The CDR3 DNA sequence: TGTGCCAGCAGCACCTCTCTGGGAAACACCATATATTTT. Translating it yields CASSTSLGNTIYF. This chain joins TRBV7-2 and TRBJ1-3; D is ambiguous. CDR3 size: 13 residues. The V end was cut by 5 bases, the J end by 4 bases, with 9 bases between. Germline V gives CDR1 SGHTA, CDR2 FQGNSA.

There are many counts of this clonotype. The J gene is TRBJ1-4, the V gene TRBV5-1; TRBD1 is a possible D gene (5 bases). The CDR3 spans 15 residues. The V and J ends lost 4 bases and 4 bases respectively, with 14 bases between them. Germline CDR1 is SGHRS and CDR2 is YFSETQ. Here the CDR3 reads CASSPGGTDNEKLFF. The CDR3 DNA follows: TGCGCCAGCAGCCCGGGCGGGACGGATAATGAAAAACTGTTTTTT.

This clonotype was detected ten times or more. The chain carries TRBV5-1 and TRBJ1-2; D is unclear. Trimming took 0 bases from V and 3 from J, leaving 3 bases between them. This CDR3 comprises 12 residues. CDR1 and CDR2 from the germline V gene are SGHRS and YFSETQ. Here the CDR3 DNA reads TGCGCCAGCAGCTTGGGTGACTATGGCTACACCTTC. Amino acids: CASSLGDYGYTF. Variable domain in full (rest from reference TRBV5-1 and TRBJ1-2): KAGVTQTPRYLIKTRGQQVTLSCSPISGHRSVSWYQQTPGQGLQFLFEYFSETQRNKGNFPGRFSGRQFSNSRSEMNVSTLELGDSALYLCASSLGDYGYTFGSGTRLTVV.

Details on this clonotype: A much larger clone lies a single base off, so this may be a read error. The chain carries TRBV7-9 and TRBJ1-1; the D gene is possibly TRBD1 (5 bases). The V end lost 8 bases, the J end lost 9 bases, and 19 bases lay between the germline ends. The CDR3 extends over 13 amino acids. Germline values: CDR1 SEHNR, CDR2 FQNEAQ (reference sequence). CDR3 in amino acids: CASGGGASAKAFF. Written as DNA, the CDR3 is TGTGCCAGCGGGGGTGGAGCGAGCGCTAAAGCTTTCTTT.

This clonotype has at least ten counts. At one boundary the junction diverges from the germline segment, which might be a read error. This sequence joins TRBV12-3 or TRBV12-4 and TRBJ2-5, with D tentatively TRBD1 (6 bases). The CDR3 length is 14 residues. Here the CDR3 reads CASSNRWGQDTQYF. The DNA of the CDR3 is TGTGCCAGCAGTAACCGATGGGGACAAGATACCCAGTACTTC.

This clonotype was detected many times. The chain carries TRBV19 and TRBJ1-4; D not certain. V was cut by 2 bases and J by 7 bases, with 11 bases left in between. This CDR3 contains 14 residues. Germline lookup yields CDR1 LNHDA and CDR2 SQIVND (reference sequence). CDR3 DNA sequence: TGTGCCAGTAGTATACCCCAGCGGAGTGAAAAACTGTTTTTT. Translating gives CASSIPQRSEKLFF. Supplemented by reference TRBV19 and TRBJ1-4, the full variable domain reads DGGITQSPKYLFRKEGQNVTLSCEQNLNHDAMYWYRQDPGQGLRLIYYSQIVNDFQKGDIAEGYSVSREKKESFPLTVTSAQKNPTAFYLCASSIPQRSEKLFFGSGTQLSVL.